The 23 T cell receptor beta chains below all came from one sample that was sequenced in a study of T cells in Graves' hyperthyroidism and ophthalmopathy. RNA transcripts provided the source from which TCR beta CDR3 regions were amplified. First-round RT-PCR targeting the TCR CDR3 was performed with the HTBI primer set. TCRdb re-analysed the multiplex PCR reads in MiXCR, keeping a single row per CDR3 protein. The sample contains about 770,000 distinct CDR3 sequences, approximately 18% of which appear only once. What was sequenced was blood. Source of these receptors: a woman in her fifties or sixties with Graves' hyperthyroidism that later progressed to Graves' ophthalmopathy.

Details on this clonotype: A read error may be the cause here, since a much bigger clone is one base away. The rearrangement uses TRBV2 and TRBJ2-3; D not certain. Trimming took 6 bases from V and 2 from J, leaving 15 bases between them. The CDR3 is 15 amino acids. Germline CDR1 is SNHLY and CDR2 is FYNNEI. CDR3 in amino acids: CASSVGRPYTDTQYF. The CDR3 DNA reads TGTGCCAGCAGCGTTGGACGGCCCTACACAGATACGCAGTATTTT.

The table lists this clonotype with many counts. The V call is TRBV2, the J call TRBJ2-3; no clear D gene. The CDR3 spans 12 residues. Looked up from germline, CDR1 is SNHLY and CDR2 is FYNNEI. Trimming removed 9 bases from V and 2 bases from J, with 9 bases in between. The CDR3 reads CARARNTDTQYF. In nucleotides, the CDR3 is TGTGCCAGAGCCCGGAACACAGATACGCAGTATTTT.

This chain joins TRBV30 and TRBJ2-2; no reliable D call. The CDR3 sequence is 15 residues long. Deletions cut 5 bases from V and 1 base from J, with 14 bases between. In germline, CDR1 is GTSNPN, CDR2 SVGIG (reference sequence). The CDR3: CAWQPAGGNTGELFF. Written as DNA, the CDR3 is TGTGCCTGGCAACCGGCAGGTGGGAACACCGGGGAGCTGTTTTTT.

This clonotype showed up just a few times. The V call is TRBV12-5, the J call TRBJ2-3; D perhaps matches TRBD1 (5 bases). The CDR3 is 14 amino acids. Germline loops: CDR1 LGHNT, CDR2 FRNRAP. Between the trimmed V and J ends, which lost 6 bases and 2 bases, there was a span of 12 bases. The CDR3 region is CASGDGHNTDTQYF. DNA of the CDR3: TGTGCTAGTGGCGATGGACACAACACAGATACGCAGTATTTT.

The table lists this clonotype with a few counts. The J gene is TRBJ1-2, the V gene TRBV6-1; no definite D call. Trimming removed 6 bases at V and 4 bases at J, with 12 bases between. Germline V gene data show CDR1 as MNHNS and CDR2 as SASEGT. This CDR3 region has 13 residues. CDR3 amino acids: CASRSSGGYGYTF. The CDR3, as DNA: TGTGCCAGCAGGAGCAGCGGTGGCTATGGCTACACCTTC.

This clonotype was found many times. The rearrangement links TRBV2 to TRBJ2-5, with 10 bases fitting TRBD2. The germline CDR1 and CDR2 sequences are SNHLY and FYNNEI. V lost 1 base to trimming and J lost 0 bases; unmatched junction nucleotides: 2. The CDR3 covers 16 residues. In DNA form, the CDR3 reads TGTGCCAGCAGTGAAGGGACTAGCGGTTACCAAGAGACCCAGTACTTC. Its translation is CASSEGTSGYQETQYF.

This clonotype was counted ten times or more. The J gene is TRBJ1-2, the V gene TRBV3-1, with no clear D. V was trimmed by 4 bases and J by 6 bases, leaving 9 bases between them. Germline CDR1 reads LGHDT; CDR2 reads YNNKEL (reference sequence). The CDR3 length is 12 residues. CDR3 amino acids: CASSPGRDGYTF. As DNA, the CDR3 is TGTGCCAGCAGCCCCGGTCGCGATGGCTACACCTTC.

This clonotype was observed many times. The chain is built from TRBV9 and TRBJ2-5; the D gene is possibly TRBD2 (6 bases). The CDR3 extends over 16 amino acids. In germline, CDR1 is SGDLS, CDR2 YYNGEE. V was shortened by 0 bases and J by 5 bases, with 17 bases between the two germline ends. The CDR3 loop reads CASSVGGTLTVETQYF. Written as DNA, the CDR3 is TGTGCCAGCAGCGTAGGGGGGACTCTAACGGTGGAGACCCAGTACTTC. Full variable domain (remainder filled in from reference TRBV9 and TRBJ2-5): DSGVTQTPKHLITATGQRVTLRCSPRSGDLSVYWYQQSLDQGLQFLIQYYNGEERAKGNILERFSAQQFPDLHSELNLSSLELGDSALYFCASSVGGTLTVETQYFGPGTRLLVL.

The sample holds many counts of this clonotype. This chain links TRBV5-1 with TRBJ2-3; 8 bases are a match to TRBD1. In germline, CDR1 is SGHRS, CDR2 YFSETQ. Unmatched junction bases numbered 3, after V lost 3 bases and J lost 3 bases. The CDR3 extends over 14 amino acids. The CDR3 spells CASSWGQATDTQYF. In DNA form, the CDR3 reads TGCGCCAGCAGCTGGGGACAGGCGACAGATACGCAGTATTTT. Full variable domain (rest looked up from reference TRBV5-1 and TRBJ2-3): KAGVTQTPRYLIKTRGQQVTLSCSPISGHRSVSWYQQTPGQGLQFLFEYFSETQRNKGNFPGRFSGRQFSNSRSEMNVSTLELGDSALYLCASSWGQATDTQYFGPGTRLTVL.

In this sample, this clonotype turned up many times. The V and J genes are TRBV11-2 and TRBJ1-1, with D perhaps TRBD1 (6 bases). V was cut by 0 bases and J by 4 bases, with 12 bases left in between. The CDR3 covers 15 residues. The germline gives CDR1 SGHAT, CDR2 FQNNGV. The CDR3 DNA is TGTGCCAGCAGCTTAGAGGGGGGCTTTGGCACTGAAGCTTTCTTT. Protein product: CASSLEGGFGTEAFF.

A few counts support this clonotype. V usage is TRBV24-1 and J usage is TRBJ1-5; D remains ambiguous. The CDR3 covers 13 residues. Germline V gene data show CDR1 as KGHDR and CDR2 as SFDVKD. Trimming removed 4 bases at V and 7 bases at J, with 10 bases between. In DNA form, the CDR3 reads TGTGCCACCAGTGACCGGGGTACCCAGCCCCAGCATTTT. Protein: CATSDRGTQPQHF.

This clonotype has just a few counts. The chain recombines TRBV15 with TRBJ1-5, with D hard to call. There are 14 residues in the CDR3. The V end lost 1 base, the J end lost 6 bases, and 10 bases lay between the germline ends. Germline assignment: CDR1 LNHNV and CDR2 YYDKDF (reference sequence). CDR3 sequence reads: CATSRASVGQPQHF. The CDR3, as DNA: TGTGCCACCAGCAGAGCGTCGGTGGGTCAGCCCCAGCATTTT.

This clonotype has just a few counts. CDR3 sequence (DNA): TGCGCCAGCAGCTTGCTGGGGGATACAGAGACCCAGTACTTC. This encodes CASSLLGDTETQYF. The V call is TRBV5-1, the J call TRBJ2-5; D may correspond to TRBD1 or TRBD2 (5 bases each). Trimming pared 1 base from V and 4 bases from J, leaving 11 bases between. This CDR3 is built from 14 residues. CDR1 and CDR2 from the germline V gene are SGHRS and YFSETQ.

Details on this clonotype: Since a much larger clone is just one base distant, this may be a read error. The chain employs TRBV18 and TRBJ1-3; D call uncertain. The CDR3 runs 14 residues. Germline assignment: CDR1 KGHSH and CDR2 LQKENI. CDR3 in DNA: TGTGCCGGCTCACCTGGGCCGACTGGAAACACCATATATTTT. This codes for CAGSPGPTGNTIYF. Filled out from reference TRBV18 and TRBJ1-3, the complete variable domain reads NAGVMQNPRHLVRRRGQEARLRCSPMKGHSHVYWYRQLPEEGLKFMVYLQKENIIDESGMPKERFSAEFPKEGPSILRIQQVVRGDSAAYFCAGSPGPTGNTIYFGEGSWLTVV.

This rearrangement joins TRBV3-1 to TRBJ1-6; D remains unclear. The CDR3 consists of 13 residues. V was clipped by 4 bases and J by 13 bases, with 14 bases between them. The germline V gene encodes CDR1 LGHDT and CDR2 YNNKEL (reference sequence). The CDR3: CASSPDPRPPLHF. The CDR3 bases are TGTGCCAGCAGCCCGGACCCGCGTCCGCCCCTCCACTTT.

The table lists this clonotype with a few counts. The rearrangement uses TRBV3-1 and TRBJ1-5, with 8 bases fitting TRBD1. V lost 0 bases and J lost 3; bases outside the gene matches: 7. CDR1 is LGHDT, CDR2 YNNKEL, per germline (reference sequence). This CDR3 contains 17 residues. The CDR3 region has the DNA TGTGCCAGCAGCCAAGATTACGGGACAGGCTTCAATCAGCCCCAGCATTTT. Translation: CASSQDYGTGFNQPQHF.

This clonotype was seen only once. This sequence may be a read error, since a much larger clone differs from it by one base. This CDR3 is missing its conserved last phenylalanine or tryptophan, likely due to a read error. V usage is TRBV20-1 and J usage is TRBJ1-2; 7 positions match TRBD1. The trim removed 6 bases at V and 7 bases at J, leaving 11 bases unmatched. CDR3 length equals 13 residues. Germline V gene data show CDR1 as DFQATT and CDR2 as SNEGSKA (reference sequence). This chain's CDR3 is CSARSEGAGGYTL. The CDR3 nucleotides are TGCAGTGCGAGGTCGGAGGGGGCTGGTGGCTACACCCTC.

This clonotype has just a few counts. CDR3 sequence: CASSLARTGGSAFGYTF. The CDR3 DNA reads TGTGCCAGCAGCTTAGCCCGGACAGGGGGATCGGCGTTTGGCTACACCTTC. The chain couples TRBV13 to TRBJ1-2; 10 nucleotides align to TRBD1. CDR3 size: 17 residues. Germline CDR1 reads PRHDT; CDR2 reads FYEKMQ (reference sequence). V lost 1 base and J lost 7; bases outside the gene matches: 12.

V and J are TRBV19 and TRBJ1-2; maybe TRBD1 (6 bases). The CDR3 contains 12 residues. Germline values: CDR1 LNHDA, CDR2 SQIVND (reference sequence). Trimming cost V 5 bases and J 10 bases, with 14 bases left between them. CDR3 region: CASSATGLVYTF. The CDR3, as DNA: TGTGCCAGTAGTGCTACAGGGTTGGTCTACACCTTC. Looking up the rest from reference TRBV19 and TRBJ1-2 gives the full variable domain: DGGITQSPKYLFRKEGQNVTLSCEQNLNHDAMYWYRQDPGQGLRLIYYSQIVNDFQKGDIAEGYSVSREKKESFPLTVTSAQKNPTAFYLCASSATGLVYTFGSGTRLTVV.

This clonotype was picked up a small number of times. The gene calls are TRBV12-3 or TRBV12-4 and TRBJ1-5; tentative D call: TRBD1 (5 bases). This CDR3 has 12 residues. Deletions cut 5 bases from V and 5 bases from J, with 7 bases between. The CDR3 DNA reads TGTGCCAGCAGTCCAGGGTATCAGCCCCAGCATTTT. Translating gives CASSPGYQPQHF.

A few counts support this clonotype. The J gene is TRBJ2-2, the V gene TRBV7-9; D possibly corresponds to TRBD2 (6 bases). Trimming took off 1 base at V and 15 bases at J, with 18 bases between the two ends. This CDR3 has 14 amino acids. Germline assignment: CDR1 SEHNR and CDR2 FQNEAQ (reference sequence). CDR3 sequence (DNA): TGTGCCAGCAGCTTAGGCGCGTGGGAAAGGGACTTGTTTTTT. Translating it yields CASSLGAWERDLFF.

This clonotype was recorded a few times. This sequence joins TRBV15 and TRBJ1-1; possibly TRBD1 for D (6 bases). The ends were cut back, 5 bases at V and 6 bases at J, with 16 bases in the middle. CDR1 and CDR2 from the germline V gene are LNHNV and YYDKDF (reference sequence). The CDR3 consists of 14 residues. CDR3: CATSGRGGRAEAFF. In DNA, the CDR3 is TGTGCCACCAGCGGGAGGGGGGGCAGGGCTGAAGCTTTCTTT.

Many counts were recorded for this clonotype. This chain links TRBV11-2 with TRBJ1-2, with D unresolved. Trimming removed 3 bases at V and 1 base at J, with 9 bases between. This CDR3 region has 14 residues. In germline, CDR1 is SGHAT, CDR2 FQNNGV. The CDR3 protein is CASSLGILNYGYTF. DNA of the CDR3: TGTGCCAGCAGCTTGGGGATACTTAACTATGGCTACACCTTC.